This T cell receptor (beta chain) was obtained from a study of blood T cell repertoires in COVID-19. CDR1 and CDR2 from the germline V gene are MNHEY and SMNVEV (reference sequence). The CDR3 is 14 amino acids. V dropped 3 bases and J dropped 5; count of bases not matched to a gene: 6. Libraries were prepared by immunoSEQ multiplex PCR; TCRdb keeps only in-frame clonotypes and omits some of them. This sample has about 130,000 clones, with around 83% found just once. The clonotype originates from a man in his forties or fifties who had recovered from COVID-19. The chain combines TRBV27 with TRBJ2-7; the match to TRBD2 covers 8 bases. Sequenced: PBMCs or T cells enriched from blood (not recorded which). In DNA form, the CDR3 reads TGTGCCAGCAGTTTGGCCGGGGGGGCCAACGAGCAGTACTTC. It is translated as CASSLAGGANEQYF.